This T cell receptor (beta chain) appears in the sequencing data of a study of OX40 agonist ivuxolimab in advanced cancers. Study in general: An agonistic human IgG2 monoclonal antibody against OX40 (CD134) was given. Study-wide findings and caveats: No antigen was identified for the clonally expanded peripheral T cells. It was also the case that some nonresponders had low normalized T-cell clonal expansion. The mean number of expanded clones was higher in CD8+ T cells than in CD4+.

For this clone: Its specificity is not known.

Assay: immunoSEQ multiplex PCR; the TCRdb copy retains only in-frame clones and omits some. The table records some 45,000 clones, roughly 88% of them present only once. Germline CDR1 SGHDT, CDR2 YYEEEE. This CDR3 is 16 amino acids long. Losses at the gene ends were 4 bases for V and 0 bases for J; bases not matched to a gene: 10. This clonotype was obtained from an adult with an advanced solid tumor such as melanoma, head and neck, liver or kidney cancer. The chain joins TRBV5-6 to TRBJ2-7; 7 bases are shared with TRBD1. The material was CD4+ or CD8+ T cells sorted from blood, obtained in a trial of the OX40 agonist ivuxolimab. The CDR3 spells CASSPHRTGFSYEQYF. CDR3 bases: TGTGCCAGCAGCCCCCACCGGACAGGCTTCTCCTACGAGCAGTACTTC.